These T cell receptor beta chains were read from a single sample in a study of Graves' ophthalmopathy and Graves' hyperthyroidism. From the multiplex PCR reads, TCRdb called clonotypes with MiXCR, one entry per CDR3 protein. This table has about 500,000 distinct CDR3 sequences, 35% to 45% appearing once. Specimen: peripheral blood or thyroid tissue (not recorded which). These receptors came from an adult man with Graves' hyperthyroidism. CDR3s include the opening cysteine and the closing phenylalanine or tryptophan. Each record gives: D gene, clone size, J gene, V gene, CDR3 protein, CDR3 DNA. D genes are given only for firm matches. Rows may omit the clone size; those that give it use once, few, many or a size class.

>NA|NA|TRBJ1-2|TRBV6-5
CASSYLGRGYTF
TGTGCCAGCAGTTACCTCGGGCGGGGCTACACCTTC
>TRBD2|once|TRBJ2-5|TRBV10-3
CAISEPWGTSGQETQYF
TGTGCCATCAGTGAGCCTTGGGGGACTAGCGGCCAAGAGACCCAGTACTTC
>TRBD1|many|TRBJ2-7|TRBV20-1
CSAHRGNRGEQYF
TGCAGTGCCCACAGGGGGAACCGTGGCGAGCAGTACTTC
>TRBD2|NA|TRBJ2-7|TRBV20-1
CSARDSAGVREQYF
TGCAGCGCTAGAGATTCGGCGGGAGTCCGCGAGCAGTACTTC
>TRBD1|NA|TRBJ1-2|TRBV10-3
CAISESGTVNYDGYTF
TGTGCCATCAGTGAGTCTGGGACAGTAAATTACGATGGCTACACCTTC
>NA|NA|TRBJ2-7|TRBV6-5
CASKSGTGEQYF
TGTGCCAGCAAGTCAGGAACGGGCGAGCAGTACTTC
>NA|few|TRBJ2-3|TRBV11-2
CASSDGPRDTQYF
TGTGCCAGCAGCGACGGACCACGAGATACGCAGTATTTT
>TRBD2|many|TRBJ2-5|TRBV7-8
CASSPGLAGGKETQYF
TGTGCCAGCAGCCCCGGGCTAGCGGGGGGGAAAGAGACCCAGTACTTC
>NA|NA|TRBJ2-3|TRBV7-6
CASSLFKGAASTDTQYF
TGTGCCAGCAGCTTATTTAAGGGCGCAGCTAGCACAGATACGCAGTATTTT
>NA|few|TRBJ2-5|TRBV7-3
CASSIGAKETQYF
TGTGCCAGCAGCATCGGGGCTAAAGAGACCCAGTACTTC
>NA|once|TRBJ2-7|TRBV29-1
CSVVLPVLYEQYF
TGCAGCGTTGTTCTCCCTGTCCTCTACGAGCAGTACTTC
>TRBD2|few|TRBJ2-7|TRBV4-1
CASSQVGGIWRAAYEQYF
TGCGCCAGCAGCCAAGTGGGGGGGATCTGGCGGGCTGCCTACGAGCAGTACTTC
>TRBD1|many|TRBJ1-2|TRBV7-9
CASSRTGDNYGYTF
TGTGCCAGCAGCCGGACAGGGGATAACTATGGCTACACCTTC
>TRBD1|many|TRBJ1-5|TRBV20-1
CSARGTGAWQPQHF
TGCAGTGCTAGGGGTACAGGGGCATGGCAGCCCCAGCATTTT
>NA|many|TRBJ1-2|TRBV20-1
CSARGSGGSYGYTF
TGCAGTGCTAGAGGGAGTGGGGGATCCTATGGCTACACCTTC
>NA|once|TRBJ1-2|TRBV28
CASAVRTEYGYTF
TGTGCCAGCGCCGTACGGACGGAGTATGGCTACACCTTC
>NA|NA|TRBJ1-1|TRBV10-3
CAISEGSGGSYNEQFF
TGTGCCATCAGTGAGGGTAGCGGGGGCTCCTACAATGAGCAGTTCTTT
>NA|NA|TRBJ2-7|TRBV2
CATGGGDIELYEQYF
TGTGCCACCGGTGGGGGGGACATAGAGCTCTACGAGCAGTACTTC
>TRBD1|many|TRBJ1-1|TRBV7-9
CASSLSSPRTGRETEAFF
TGTGCCAGCAGCTTATCGTCCCCCCGGACAGGGAGGGAAACTGAAGCTTTCTTT
>TRBD2|many|TRBJ2-7|TRBV7-8
CASSLAVASGLYF
TGTGCCAGCAGCTTAGCGGTGGCTAGCGGCTTATACTTC
>NA|NA|TRBJ1-2|TRBV29-1
CSVGVAGGGYGYTF
TGCAGCGTTGGGGTAGCGGGAGGAGGCTATGGCTACACCTTC
>TRBD2|NA|TRBJ2-1|TRBV19
CASSIYSGSTGNEQFF
TGTGCCAGTAGTATTTATAGCGGGAGTACGGGGAATGAGCAGTTCTTC
>NA|NA|TRBJ1-5|TRBV7-2
CASSLDVTDQPQHF
TGTGCCAGCAGCTTAGACGTCACCGATCAGCCCCAGCATTTT
>NA|NA|TRBJ1-1|TRBV3-1
CASSQNMAEAFF
TGTGCCAGCAGCCAGAACATGGCTGAAGCTTTCTTT
>NA|many|TRBJ2-7|TRBV9
CASSVGGSINSYEQYF
TGTGCCAGCAGCGTAGGGGGATCTATTAATAGCTACGAGCAGTACTTC
>TRBD1|NA|TRBJ1-1|TRBV20-1
CSSTTGAGKTEAFF
TGCAGCTCAACGACAGGGGCGGGGAAGACTGAAGCTTTCTTT
>NA|many|TRBJ2-5|TRBV7-2
CASSLGFGNKKETQYF
TGTGCCAGCAGCTTAGGTTTTGGGAACAAAAAAGAGACCCAGTACTTC
>TRBD2|many|TRBJ2-7|TRBV5-8
CASSFPLGGSAYEQYF
TGTGCCAGCAGCTTCCCCCTCGGCGGGAGCGCCTACGAGCAGTACTTC
>NA|few|TRBJ1-1|TRBV12-5
CASGLATPGTDYEAFF
TGTGCTAGTGGTTTGGCAACCCCCGGGACGGATTATGAAGCTTTCTTT
>NA|many|TRBJ1-5|TRBV5-5
CASSYLGTDQPQHF
TGTGCCAGCAGCTACCTCGGGACGGATCAGCCCCAGCATTTT
>NA|NA|TRBJ1-2|TRBV6-6
CASSTGNTF
TGTGCCAGCAGTACTGGAAACACCTTC
>TRBD2|NA|TRBJ2-3|TRBV19
CASSIGLAGGTDTQYF
TGTGCCAGTAGTATAGGTCTAGCGGGAGGGACAGATACGCAGTATTTT